The rows below give T cell receptor beta chains drawn from one sample of a study of regulatory T cells in long-lasting Graves disease. TCRdb re-called the multiplex PCR reads with MiXCR, one entry per CDR3 protein. Of some 500,000 distinct CDR3 sequences in the sample, 16% were seen once. In addition, the sample was reused for a study of T cells in Graves' hyperthyroidism and ophthalmopathy.

Sequences were derived from peripheral blood mononuclear cells (PBMCs), sampled at new diagnosis, from a patient treated with antithyroid drugs. These receptors came from a woman aged 35 to 60 with Graves disease. Both conserved end residues are part of each CDR3. Fields, in order: V gene, D gene, clone size, J gene, CDR3 DNA, CDR3 protein. A D gene is named only where the DNA matches it firmly. Size values are once, few and many counts, or a class for expanded clones, and some rows have none.

v_call: TRBV5-1
d_call: TRBD2
clone_size: many
j_call: TRBJ2-1
cdr3_nt: TGCGCCAGCAGCACAACGAGGACTAGCGGGGTTTACAATGAGCAGTTCTTC
cdr3_aa: CASSTTRTSGVYNEQFF

v_call: TRBV5-6
d_call: .
clone_size: many
j_call: TRBJ1-1
cdr3_nt: TGTGCCAGCAGCTCGACCCGACAGGTGTTTACTGAAGCTTTCTTT
cdr3_aa: CASSSTRQVFTEAFF

v_call: TRBV12-3/TRBV12-4
d_call: .
clone_size: many
j_call: TRBJ2-7
cdr3_nt: TGTGCCAGCAGTTTGGGCAGCAACTACGAGCAGTACTTC
cdr3_aa: CASSLGSNYEQYF

v_call: TRBV29-1
d_call: .
clone_size: few
j_call: TRBJ2-1
cdr3_nt: TGCAGCGTTGAAGGACTTCCTATACTTTACTCCTACAATGAGCAGTTCTTC
cdr3_aa: CSVEGLPILYSYNEQFF

v_call: TRBV12-3/TRBV12-4
d_call: .
clone_size: many
j_call: TRBJ1-4
cdr3_nt: TGTGCCAGCAGTCTAGGGCCTACCGACGAAAAACTGTTTTTT
cdr3_aa: CASSLGPTDEKLFF

v_call: TRBV3-1
d_call: .
clone_size: .
j_call: TRBJ2-6
cdr3_nt: TGTGCCAGCAGCCAGGTATGGGGATCTGGGGCCAACGTCCTGACTTTC
cdr3_aa: CASSQVWGSGANVLTF

v_call: TRBV6-2/TRBV6-3
d_call: TRBD1
clone_size: .
j_call: TRBJ1-1
cdr3_nt: TGTGCCAGCAGTTCCGACAGGGGCAATGAAGCTTTCTTT
cdr3_aa: CASSSDRGNEAFF

v_call: TRBV11-2
d_call: TRBD1
clone_size: .
j_call: TRBJ1-6
cdr3_nt: TGTGCCAGCAGCTCGGACAGGATCTCACCCCTCCACTTT
cdr3_aa: CASSSDRISPLHF

v_call: TRBV20-1
d_call: .
clone_size: many
j_call: TRBJ1-1
cdr3_nt: TGCAGTGCACCCCGTCAGGTGAACACTGAAGCTTTCTTT
cdr3_aa: CSAPRQVNTEAFF

v_call: TRBV20-1
d_call: .
clone_size: many
j_call: TRBJ2-3
cdr3_nt: TGCAGTGCTAGAGCCGAGACGGGGACTAGCACAGATACGCAGTATTTT
cdr3_aa: CSARAETGTSTDTQYF

v_call: TRBV3-1
d_call: .
clone_size: many
j_call: TRBJ1-1
cdr3_nt: TGTGCCAGCAGGCAGGGACCAAACACTGAAGCTTTCTTT
cdr3_aa: CASRQGPNTEAFF

v_call: TRBV18
d_call: .
clone_size: .
j_call: TRBJ1-5
cdr3_nt: TGTGCCAGCTCCCACGGGACTCATAGCAATCAGCCCCAGCATTTT
cdr3_aa: CASSHGTHSNQPQHF

v_call: TRBV20-1
d_call: TRBD1
clone_size: many
j_call: TRBJ1-5
cdr3_nt: TGCAGTGCTAGAGTTTCCGGGACAGATAGCAATCAGCCCCAGCATTTT
cdr3_aa: CSARVSGTDSNQPQHF

v_call: TRBV28
d_call: .
clone_size: few
j_call: TRBJ1-6
cdr3_nt: TGTGCCAGCAGTTTAGGGCCTGGGACCGGAGCACCCCTCCACTTT
cdr3_aa: CASSLGPGTGAPLHF

v_call: TRBV4-2
d_call: .
clone_size: few
j_call: TRBJ1-6
cdr3_nt: TGTGCCAGCAGCCAAGGAGGAGGGTTTCTCCACTTT
cdr3_aa: CASSQGGGFLHF

v_call: TRBV3-1
d_call: TRBD2
clone_size: .
j_call: TRBJ2-5
cdr3_nt: TGTGCCAGCAGCCAAGATGGGGGGGATGGAGAGACCCAGTACTTC
cdr3_aa: CASSQDGGDGETQYF

v_call: TRBV19
d_call: .
clone_size: .
j_call: TRBJ1-1
cdr3_nt: TGTGCCAGTACCCTTCAGGGGCGGCGGGGGTACACTGAAGCTTTCTTT
cdr3_aa: CASTLQGRRGYTEAFF

v_call: TRBV7-2
d_call: .
clone_size: many
j_call: TRBJ2-7
cdr3_nt: TGTGCCAGCAGCTTAGTTCCGACTCAGGGCTCACGGGGGTACTTC
cdr3_aa: CASSLVPTQGSRGYF

v_call: TRBV4-1
d_call: .
clone_size: .
j_call: TRBJ1-4
cdr3_nt: TGCGCCAGCAGCCGGACCTTAGGGACAACTCCCGTCAATAATGAAAAACTGTTTTTT
cdr3_aa: CASSRTLGTTPVNNEKLFF

v_call: TRBV3-1
d_call: .
clone_size: few
j_call: TRBJ2-3
cdr3_nt: TGTGCCAGCAGCGGCGTCAGGGCGAGGGGCACAGATACGCAGTATTTT
cdr3_aa: CASSGVRARGTDTQYF

v_call: TRBV27
d_call: .
clone_size: many
j_call: TRBJ2-3
cdr3_nt: TGTGCCAGCAGTTTATGGGCAGACCGGGGAGATACGCAGTATTTT
cdr3_aa: CASSLWADRGDTQYF

v_call: TRBV27
d_call: .
clone_size: few
j_call: TRBJ2-1
cdr3_nt: TGTGCCAGCAGTATTTTCAATGGGCAGTTCTTC
cdr3_aa: CASSIFNGQFF

v_call: TRBV11-2
d_call: TRBD1
clone_size: many
j_call: TRBJ1-1
cdr3_nt: TGTGCCAGCAGCGCGAAGGGACAGGATAACACTGAAGCTTTCTTT
cdr3_aa: CASSAKGQDNTEAFF

v_call: TRBV9
d_call: .
clone_size: many
j_call: TRBJ2-7
cdr3_nt: TGTGCCAGCAGCCCCCGCTACGAGCAGTACTTC
cdr3_aa: CASSPRYEQYF

v_call: TRBV29-1
d_call: .
clone_size: few
j_call: TRBJ2-3
cdr3_nt: TGCAGCGTTGAAGATATTAGGCAGGAAACAGATACGCAGTATTTT
cdr3_aa: CSVEDIRQETDTQYF

v_call: TRBV12-3/TRBV12-4
d_call: TRBD1
clone_size: many
j_call: TRBJ2-1
cdr3_nt: TGTGCCAGCACCCGGACAGGAGCCAACAATGAGCAGTTCTTC
cdr3_aa: CASTRTGANNEQFF

v_call: TRBV12-3/TRBV12-4
d_call: .
clone_size: many
j_call: TRBJ1-2
cdr3_nt: TGTGCCAGCAGTTTCGCTGGGTCCCCTGGCTACACCTTC
cdr3_aa: CASSFAGSPGYTF

v_call: TRBV7-9
d_call: TRBD2
clone_size: many
j_call: TRBJ2-7
cdr3_nt: TGTGCCAGCAGCCCGAGAGGCGGGGGGGCCTACGAGCAGTACTTC
cdr3_aa: CASSPRGGGAYEQYF

v_call: TRBV20-1
d_call: .
clone_size: .
j_call: TRBJ1-1
cdr3_nt: TGCAGTGCTAGAGAGTGGTGGGACGCTGAAGCTTTCTTT
cdr3_aa: CSAREWWDAEAFF

v_call: TRBV3-1
d_call: TRBD1
clone_size: few
j_call: TRBJ1-4
cdr3_nt: TGTGCCAGCAGCCAATGGGACAGGGGTACTAATGAAAAACTGTTTTTT
cdr3_aa: CASSQWDRGTNEKLFF

v_call: TRBV27
d_call: .
clone_size: few
j_call: TRBJ2-7
cdr3_nt: TGTGCCAGCAGTTTATCTGGCAGTTCCTACTCCTACGAGCAGTACTTC
cdr3_aa: CASSLSGSSYSYEQYF

v_call: TRBV2
d_call: .
clone_size: many
j_call: TRBJ1-1
cdr3_nt: TGTGCCAGCAGGAGACTACTTGGGACTGAAGCTTTCTTT
cdr3_aa: CASRRLLGTEAFF

v_call: TRBV7-2
d_call: TRBD1
clone_size: many
j_call: TRBJ1-1
cdr3_nt: TGTGCCAGCAGCTTACCTAAGACAGGGATGAACACTGAAGCTTTCTTT
cdr3_aa: CASSLPKTGMNTEAFF

v_call: TRBV5-1
d_call: TRBD1
clone_size: many
j_call: TRBJ1-5
cdr3_nt: TGCGCCAGCAGCCTGGGACAGGGTCTAAATCAGCCCCAGCATTTT
cdr3_aa: CASSLGQGLNQPQHF

v_call: TRBV6-2/TRBV6-3
d_call: TRBD2
clone_size: few
j_call: TRBJ2-3
cdr3_nt: TGTGCCAGCAGTATATCTAGCGGGGGGGCCGGGTCAGATACGCAGTATTTT
cdr3_aa: CASSISSGGAGSDTQYF

v_call: TRBV10-1
d_call: .
clone_size: .
j_call: TRBJ2-3
cdr3_nt: TGCGCCAGCAGTGAGTCGGGGGGGCCGAGCACAGATACGCAGTATTTT
cdr3_aa: CASSESGGPSTDTQYF

v_call: TRBV11-3
d_call: .
clone_size: many
j_call: TRBJ2-1
cdr3_nt: TGTGCCAGCAGCTTAATGGGGGAAAGCTACAATGAGCAGTTCTTC
cdr3_aa: CASSLMGESYNEQFF

v_call: TRBV12-3/TRBV12-4
d_call: .
clone_size: few
j_call: TRBJ1-5
cdr3_nt: .
cdr3_aa: CASSFARGANQPQQF

v_call: TRBV5-6
d_call: .
clone_size: many
j_call: TRBJ1-4
cdr3_nt: TGTGCCAGCAGCGGATACAGGGTGGCTAATGAAAAACTGTTTTTT
cdr3_aa: CASSGYRVANEKLFF

v_call: TRBV5-8
d_call: TRBD1
clone_size: .
j_call: TRBJ1-1
cdr3_nt: TGTGCCAGCAGCCAAAGACAGGGGCGTCACACTGAAGCTTTCTTT
cdr3_aa: CASSQRQGRHTEAFF

v_call: TRBV20-1
d_call: .
clone_size: .
j_call: TRBJ1-3
cdr3_nt: TGCAGTGCCAGTACGGGGGGCTCTGGAAACACCATATATTTT
cdr3_aa: CSASTGGSGNTIYF

v_call: TRBV2
d_call: TRBD2
clone_size: many
j_call: TRBJ2-1
cdr3_nt: TGTGCCAGCAGTGGGAGTAGCGGGGGGCGGAACAATGAGCAGTTCTTC
cdr3_aa: CASSGSSGGRNNEQFF